The 13 T cell receptor beta chains reported below all come from one sample, sequenced in a study of CDR3 diversity in severe acne. Each CDR3 protein is one row after TCRdb ran MiXCR on the PCR reads. The sample carries fewer than 100,000 distinct CDR3 sequences, under 60% recorded once. Sequenced sample: blood. Source of these receptors: a male donor in good health, without acne.

This chain uses TRBV9 with TRBJ2-2; a possible D gene is TRBD1 (5 bases). Between the trimmed V and J ends, which lost 1 base and 13 bases, there was a span of 5 bases. The V gene's germline CDR1 is SGDLS and CDR2 YYNGEE. This CDR3 comprises 10 residues. This chain's CDR3 is CASSVRGLFF. As DNA, the CDR3 is TGTGCCAGCAGCGTAAGGGGGCTGTTTTTT.

The chain employs TRBV2 and TRBJ1-5; D gene uncertain. The CDR3 sequence is 14 residues long. Trimming shortened V by 4 bases and J by 2 bases, and 9 bases separated the two germline ends. Germline V CDR1 and CDR2: SNHLY, FYNNEI. CDR3 residues: CASSVLSGNQPQHF. As DNA, the CDR3 is TGTGCCAGCAGTGTACTCTCCGGCAATCAGCCCCAGCATTTT. Full variable domain (missing parts from reference TRBV2 and TRBJ1-5): EPEVTQTPSHQVTQMGQEVILRCVPISNHLYFYWYRQILGQKVEFLVSFYNNEISEKSEIFDDQFSVERPDGSNFTLKIRSTKLEDSAMYFCASSVLSGNQPQHFGDGTRLSIL.

Only one count was recorded for this clonotype. Written as DNA, the CDR3 is TGTGCCAGCAGCTTGGATAGGGAGACCCAGTACTTC. This translates into CASSLDRETQYF. The chain is built from TRBV2 and TRBJ2-5; no clear D gene. CDR3 length: 12 amino acids. In germline, CDR1 is SNHLY, CDR2 FYNNEI. V dropped 6 bases and J dropped 5 bases, with 10 bases sitting between them.

This clonotype came up many times. The rearrangement uses TRBV7-2 and TRBJ2-3; D is uncertain. The CDR3 loop spans 16 amino acids. Trimming shortened V by 4 bases and J by 2 bases, and 16 bases separated the two germline ends. The germline CDR1 and CDR2 sequences are SGHTA and FQGNSA. The CDR3 DNA is TGTGCCAGCAGCTCCATAGCCAGGCAACTCACAGATACGCAGTATTTT. Its protein product is CASSSIARQLTDTQYF.

The rearrangement joins TRBV2 to TRBJ1-2; TRBD1 might be the D (5 bases). Germline CDR1 and CDR2: SNHLY and FYNNEI. V was pared by 6 bases and J by 8 bases, with 13 bases between. The CDR3 extends over 12 amino acids. The CDR3 bases are TGTGCCAGCAGAGACGGACAAGTCGGCTACACCTTC. It specifies CASRDGQVGYTF.

Many counts were recorded for this clonotype. This chain joins TRBV5-1 and TRBJ2-3; TRBD1 aligns across 7 bases. The V gene end was trimmed by 0 bases and the J gene end by 4 bases; junction bases not matched to a gene: 8. Germline V gene data show CDR1 as SGHRS and CDR2 as YFSETQ. The length of the CDR3 is 16 residues. DNA for the CDR3: TGCGCCAGCAGCTTGGGGGCAACAGGGGCAGCAGATACGCAGTATTTT. Its protein product is CASSLGATGAADTQYF.

This clonotype came up many times. The gene calls are TRBV29-1 and TRBJ2-3; 9 nucleotides align to TRBD2. The CDR3 loop spans 15 amino acids. The ends lost 4 bases at V and 8 bases at J; junction bases unmatched: 13. CDR1 SQVTM and CDR2 ANQGSEA come from the germline V gene. The CDR3 loop reads CSVGVGAGGHGTQYF. CDR3 in DNA: TGCAGCGTTGGGGTGGGGGCGGGGGGGCATGGTACGCAGTATTTT.

The chain combines TRBV29-1 with TRBJ2-3; D might be TRBD2 (5 bases). The germline gives CDR1 SQVTM, CDR2 ANQGSEA. The CDR3 is 13 residues long. V lost 4 bases to trimming and J lost 0 bases, with 8 bases between them. In DNA, the CDR3 is TGCAGCGTTGTGGGCGGGAGCACAGATACGCAGTATTTT. Amino acids: CSVVGGSTDTQYF.

This clonotype rates as medium-sized (0.01 to 0.1%). A junction end diverges from the germline sequence, so it may reflect a read error. The chain carries TRBV7-2 and TRBJ2-1; 7 nucleotides align to TRBD2. Germline V gene sequence: CDR1 SGHTA, CDR2 FQGNSA. The CDR3 is made up of 15 amino acids. CDR3 loop: CASTLAGLSYNEQFF. In DNA form, the CDR3 reads TGTGCCAGCACCTTAGCGGGTCTCTCCTACAATGAGCAGTTCTTC.

This chain links TRBV6-5 with TRBJ1-5; D gene unclear. V dropped 7 bases and J dropped 3 bases, with 22 bases sitting between them. This CDR3 comprises 17 residues. Germline CDR1 MNHEY, CDR2 SVGAGI. The CDR3 reads CASTTAAGSIHNQPQHF. CDR3 sequence (DNA): TGTGCCAGCACCACGGCCGCCGGATCTATACACAATCAGCCCCAGCATTTT.

The rearrangement joins TRBV7-9 to TRBJ1-1; TRBD1 matches at 8 bases. The CDR3 is 14 residues long. Trimming at V came to 4 bases and at J to 5 bases, leaving 6 bases not matched to a gene. Germline CDR1 SEHNR, CDR2 FQNEAQ (reference sequence). The CDR3 sequence is CASSWRQGRTEAFF. As DNA, the CDR3 is TGTGCCAGCAGCTGGCGACAGGGGAGGACTGAAGCTTTCTTT.

This chain links TRBV7-9 with TRBJ2-2; D might be TRBD1 (6 bases). CDR3 length equals 16 residues. V lost 5 bases, J lost 0 bases, and 13 bases lay in between. Germline V gives CDR1 SEHNR, CDR2 FQNEAQ (reference sequence). The CDR3 nucleotides read TGTGCCAGCAGCCAGGCTGGGACATCGAACACCGGGGAGCTGTTTTTT. Translated: CASSQAGTSNTGELFF.

The chain joins TRBV7-3 to TRBJ2-5; 10 nucleotides align to TRBD1. V lost 5 bases and J lost 11; bases outside the gene matches: 17. The CDR3 spans 16 residues. Per germline, CDR1 SGHTA and CDR2 FQGTGA. The CDR3 DNA is TGTGCCAGCAGCCGACAGGGACAGGGGAGTACAGATACGCAGTACTTC. Protein product: CASSRQGQGSTDTQYF.